A selection of T cell receptor beta chains follows, all from one sample in a study of OX40 agonist ivuxolimab in advanced cancers. Sequencing was performed with immunoSEQ multiplex PCR; in TCRdb, only in-frame clones are kept and a portion is missing. The data contain more than 40,000 clones, over 60% of them singletons. The specimen was CD4+ or CD8+ T cells sorted from blood, collected in a trial of the OX40 agonist ivuxolimab. All receptors come from an adult with an advanced solid tumor such as melanoma, head and neck, liver or kidney cancer. Each CDR3 is given with its conserved first and last residue. Each record gives: clone size, D gene, J gene, V gene, CDR3 DNA, CDR3 protein. D genes are given only for firm matches. Size values are once, few and many counts, or a class for expanded clones, and some rows have none.

abundance: -; d_gene: -; j_gene: TRBJ2-7; v_gene: TRBV6-5; CDR3nt: TGTGCCAGCAGTGAGACCGGGCCAGCCTACGAGCAGTACTTC; CDR3aa: CASSETGPAYEQYF
abundance: -; d_gene: -; j_gene: TRBJ1-5; v_gene: TRBV19; CDR3nt: TGTGCCAGTACCGCCGGGAGGATGAATCAGCCCCAGCATTTT; CDR3aa: CASTAGRMNQPQHF
abundance: medium-sized; d_gene: TRBD1; j_gene: TRBJ2-7; v_gene: TRBV28; CDR3nt: TGTGCCAGCAGTTCGTCGGGACAGTCGATTTACGAGCAGTACTTC; CDR3aa: CASSSSGQSIYEQYF
abundance: once; d_gene: TRBD2; j_gene: TRBJ2-2; v_gene: TRBV7-2; CDR3nt: TGTGCCAGCAGCTTAGCGGCGGGAGGGCCAAACACCGGGGAGCTGTTTTTT; CDR3aa: CASSLAAGGPNTGELFF
abundance: -; d_gene: -; j_gene: TRBJ1-5; v_gene: TRBV6-5; CDR3nt: TGTGCCAGCAGTGAGGGAATAGGCAATCAGCCCCAGCATTTT; CDR3aa: CASSEGIGNQPQHF
abundance: -; d_gene: -; j_gene: TRBJ2-3; v_gene: TRBV9; CDR3nt: TGTGCCAGCTCGAGGGTAGGAGGGAGAGGATCAGATACGCAGTATTTT; CDR3aa: CASSRVGGRGSDTQYF
abundance: -; d_gene: TRBD1; j_gene: TRBJ2-1; v_gene: TRBV18; CDR3nt: TGTGCCAGCTCACTCGGGACAGGGACCTACAATGAGCAGTTCTTC; CDR3aa: CASSLGTGTYNEQFF
abundance: -; d_gene: -; j_gene: TRBJ1-1; v_gene: TRBV7-3; CDR3nt: TGTGCCAGCAGCTCCGGACTGTCTTCGGGTGAAGCTTTCTTT; CDR3aa: CASSSGLSSGEAFF
abundance: -; d_gene: TRBD1; j_gene: TRBJ1-2; v_gene: TRBV28; CDR3nt: TGTGCCAGCAGAACAGGGGGCCGGTCCATCTATGGCTACACCTTC; CDR3aa: CASRTGGRSIYGYTF
abundance: -; d_gene: -; j_gene: TRBJ1-6; v_gene: TRBV11-2; CDR3nt: TGTGCCAGCAGCTTGGGGACCGGGACGCGATATTCACCCCTCCACTTT; CDR3aa: CASSLGTGTRYSPLHF
abundance: -; d_gene: TRBD1; j_gene: TRBJ2-6; v_gene: TRBV19; CDR3nt: TGTGCCAGTAGCACAGGGGCCTCTGGGGCCAACGTCCTGACTTTC; CDR3aa: CASSTGASGANVLTF
abundance: -; d_gene: TRBD2; j_gene: TRBJ2-5; v_gene: TRBV28; CDR3nt: TGTGCCAGCAGTTTATGGATTAGCGGGGCTCAAGAGACCCAGTACTTC; CDR3aa: CASSLWISGAQETQYF
abundance: -; d_gene: TRBD1; j_gene: TRBJ1-1; v_gene: TRBV5-1; CDR3nt: TGCGCCAGCAGCCCGATCTACAGGGGGAACACTGAAGCTTTCTTT; CDR3aa: CASSPIYRGNTEAFF
abundance: -; d_gene: -; j_gene: TRBJ1-2; v_gene: TRBV5-1; CDR3nt: TGCGCCAGCAGAGTACAGGTTTTCGAGGGCTACACCTTC; CDR3aa: CASRVQVFEGYTF
abundance: -; d_gene: -; j_gene: TRBJ2-7; v_gene: TRBV28; CDR3nt: TGTGCCAGCAATTCCCTGACAGGCTACTCCTACGAGCAGTACTTC; CDR3aa: CASNSLTGYSYEQYF
abundance: -; d_gene: -; j_gene: TRBJ1-3; v_gene: TRBV5-5; CDR3nt: TGTGCCAGCAGCTTGAGTTGGAGCTCTGGAAACACCATATATTTT; CDR3aa: CASSLSWSSGNTIYF
abundance: -; d_gene: TRBD2; j_gene: TRBJ2-3; v_gene: TRBV4-3; CDR3nt: TGCGCCAGCAGCCAAGAACTAGCGGGAGGTCGCGCGCAGTATTTT; CDR3aa: CASSQELAGGRAQYF
abundance: -; d_gene: -; j_gene: TRBJ2-3; v_gene: TRBV11-2; CDR3nt: TGTGCCAGCAGCTTAGATCCGCCTGGTACGCAGTATTTT; CDR3aa: CASSLDPPGTQYF
abundance: -; d_gene: -; j_gene: TRBJ2-7; v_gene: TRBV27; CDR3nt: TGTGCCAGCAGGAGTCCCTCTAGGACTCGCTCCTACGAGCAGTACTTC; CDR3aa: CASRSPSRTRSYEQYF
abundance: -; d_gene: -; j_gene: TRBJ2-5; v_gene: TRBV5-6; CDR3nt: TGTGCCAGCAGCTTGGAGACCCAGTACTTC; CDR3aa: CASSLETQYF
abundance: -; d_gene: TRBD2; j_gene: TRBJ2-1; v_gene: TRBV5-1; CDR3nt: TGCGCCAGCAGCTTGTCCCCCGGGACTAGCTCCTACAATGAGCAGTTCTTC; CDR3aa: CASSLSPGTSSYNEQFF
abundance: -; d_gene: -; j_gene: TRBJ2-2; v_gene: TRBV5-1; CDR3nt: TGCGCCAGCAGCTTGGAAGGGAACCTCCCCGGGGAGCTGTTTTTT; CDR3aa: CASSLEGNLPGELFF
abundance: -; d_gene: TRBD2; j_gene: TRBJ2-7; v_gene: TRBV5-4; CDR3nt: TGTGCCAGCAGCTCAGGACTAGCGGCCTCCTACGAGCAGTACTTC; CDR3aa: CASSSGLAASYEQYF
abundance: -; d_gene: -; j_gene: TRBJ2-2; v_gene: TRBV19; CDR3nt: TGTGCCAGTAGTCCGTTAGCTAACACCGGGGAGCTGTTTTTT; CDR3aa: CASSPLANTGELFF
abundance: -; d_gene: -; j_gene: TRBJ2-3; v_gene: TRBV9; CDR3nt: TGTGCCAGCAGCGTCGGTAGCTCATGGGGAGATACGCAGTATTTT; CDR3aa: CASSVGSSWGDTQYF
abundance: -; d_gene: -; j_gene: TRBJ2-7; v_gene: TRBV6-5; CDR3nt: TGTGCCAGCAGTTACTCGATTCATGGGGACTCCTACGAGCAGTACTTC; CDR3aa: CASSYSIHGDSYEQYF
abundance: -; d_gene: -; j_gene: TRBJ2-1; v_gene: TRBV5-8; CDR3nt: TGTGCCAGCAGCTTGAGTGGGCCTACCGGGGATGAGCAGTTCTTC; CDR3aa: CASSLSGPTGDEQFF
abundance: -; d_gene: -; j_gene: TRBJ2-7; v_gene: TRBV7-9; CDR3nt: TGTGCCAGCAGCTTAGAGGCCTACGAGCAGTACTTC; CDR3aa: CASSLEAYEQYF
abundance: -; d_gene: TRBD2; j_gene: TRBJ2-5; v_gene: TRBV19; CDR3nt: TGTGCCAGTAGTAGCATAAGGACTAGCGGCCAAGAGACCCAGTACTTC; CDR3aa: CASSSIRTSGQETQYF
abundance: -; d_gene: -; j_gene: TRBJ1-1; v_gene: TRBV5-5; CDR3nt: TGTGCCAGCAGCTTGGGGGCCACACTGATTGAAGCTTTCTTT; CDR3aa: CASSLGATLIEAFF
abundance: -; d_gene: -; j_gene: TRBJ2-2; v_gene: TRBV5-1; CDR3nt: TGCGCCAGCAGCTTGGCGAGGGCCGTGACCGGGGAGCTGTTTTTT; CDR3aa: CASSLARAVTGELFF
abundance: -; d_gene: TRBD2; j_gene: TRBJ2-3; v_gene: TRBV14; CDR3nt: TGTGCCAGCAGTCGGCGAGCGGGAGGGGGAGATACGCAGTATTTT; CDR3aa: CASSRRAGGGDTQYF
abundance: few; d_gene: -; j_gene: TRBJ2-7; v_gene: TRBV2; CDR3nt: TGTGCCAGCACCCTCAGCGATGGAGCCTACGAGCAGTACTTC; CDR3aa: CASTLSDGAYEQYF
abundance: -; d_gene: -; j_gene: TRBJ1-1; v_gene: TRBV6-5; CDR3nt: TGTGCCAGCAGTTACTCGAAACGGGCTGAAGCTTTCTTT; CDR3aa: CASSYSKRAEAFF
abundance: -; d_gene: TRBD2; j_gene: TRBJ2-2; v_gene: TRBV19; CDR3nt: TGTGCCAGTACTCCCTTCGGTGGCGTAGCGGGAGGGTTAACCGGGGAGCTGTTTTTT; CDR3aa: CASTPFGGVAGGLTGELFF
abundance: few; d_gene: TRBD1; j_gene: TRBJ1-2; v_gene: TRBV5-6; CDR3nt: TGTGCCAGCAGCCCCCCTGACAGGGTCTATGGCTACACCTTC; CDR3aa: CASSPPDRVYGYTF
abundance: once; d_gene: -; j_gene: TRBJ2-1; v_gene: TRBV4-2; CDR3nt: TGTGCCAGCAGCCAAGGGGAGTCCCCCTACAATGAGCAGTTCTTC; CDR3aa: CASSQGESPYNEQFF
abundance: once; d_gene: TRBD1; j_gene: TRBJ2-5; v_gene: TRBV18; CDR3nt: TGTGCCAGCTCCCGGGGACAGGAACGAGAGACCCAGTACTTC; CDR3aa: CASSRGQERETQYF
abundance: -; d_gene: -; j_gene: TRBJ1-4; v_gene: TRBV2; CDR3nt: TGTGCCAGCAGTGCACAGCGATCAGACCTCGGAAAACTGTTTTTT; CDR3aa: CASSAQRSDLGKLFF
abundance: -; d_gene: -; j_gene: TRBJ2-1; v_gene: TRBV7-8; CDR3nt: TGTGCCAGCAGCTTAGTGGGCAGCTACAATGAGCAGTTCTTC; CDR3aa: CASSLVGSYNEQFF
abundance: once; d_gene: TRBD1; j_gene: TRBJ2-4; v_gene: TRBV6-6; CDR3nt: TGTGCCAGCAGGAGACAGGGGGACATTCAGTACTTC; CDR3aa: CASRRQGDIQYF
abundance: -; d_gene: -; j_gene: TRBJ1-6; v_gene: TRBV15; CDR3nt: TGTGCCACCAGCAGGGAGACAGGTTCTCTGGGGCCCCTCCACTTT; CDR3aa: CATSRETGSLGPLHF
abundance: -; d_gene: -; j_gene: TRBJ1-4; v_gene: TRBV5-1; CDR3nt: TGCGCCAGCAGCATCCAGGGAGGGAAAGGCTACGAAAAACTGTTTTTT; CDR3aa: CASSIQGGKGYEKLFF
abundance: -; d_gene: -; j_gene: TRBJ2-4; v_gene: TRBV11-2; CDR3nt: TGTGCCAGCAGCTTATTGGGTTCATCCAAAAACATTCAGTACTTC; CDR3aa: CASSLLGSSKNIQYF
abundance: -; d_gene: -; j_gene: TRBJ1-1; v_gene: TRBV7-8; CDR3nt: TGTGCCAGCAGCTCACGGAGGGGGAACACTGAAGCTTTCTTT; CDR3aa: CASSSRRGNTEAFF
abundance: -; d_gene: -; j_gene: TRBJ1-5; v_gene: TRBV30; CDR3nt: TGTGCCTGGAGTCTAGACAGTAACAATCAGCCCCAGCATTTT; CDR3aa: CAWSLDSNNQPQHF
abundance: -; d_gene: -; j_gene: TRBJ2-2; v_gene: TRBV5-1; CDR3nt: TGCGCCAGCAGCTTGGCCGGCATTGGGACCGGGGAGCTGTTTTTT; CDR3aa: CASSLAGIGTGELFF
abundance: -; d_gene: -; j_gene: TRBJ2-2; v_gene: TRBV27; CDR3nt: TGTGCCAGCAGTTTATGGACAAACACCGGGGAGCTGTTTTTT; CDR3aa: CASSLWTNTGELFF
abundance: once; d_gene: -; j_gene: TRBJ1-1; v_gene: TRBV6-1; CDR3nt: TGTGCCAGCGGAGGTGCGGGGGTGAACACTGAAGCTTTCTTT; CDR3aa: CASGGAGVNTEAFF
abundance: -; d_gene: TRBD1; j_gene: TRBJ2-7; v_gene: TRBV29-1; CDR3nt: TGCAGCGTTGAAGATCGGGGACAGTATTCCTACGAGCAGTACTTC; CDR3aa: CSVEDRGQYSYEQYF
abundance: -; d_gene: -; j_gene: TRBJ1-1; v_gene: TRBV13; CDR3nt: TGTGCCAGCAGCTTAGATTGGATGAACACTGAAGCTTTCTTT; CDR3aa: CASSLDWMNTEAFF
abundance: -; d_gene: TRBD2; j_gene: TRBJ2-1; v_gene: TRBV5-1; CDR3nt: TGCGCCAGCAGCTTCAGCGGGACCTCCTACAATGAGCAGTTCTTC; CDR3aa: CASSFSGTSYNEQFF
abundance: -; d_gene: -; j_gene: TRBJ2-5; v_gene: TRBV2; CDR3nt: TGTGCCAGCAGTACGGAACAGGGTGGGGAGACCCAGTACTTC; CDR3aa: CASSTEQGGETQYF
abundance: -; d_gene: -; j_gene: TRBJ1-1; v_gene: TRBV6-5; CDR3nt: TGTGCCAGCAGGCGTCAGGGGAACACTGAAGCTTTCTTT; CDR3aa: CASRRQGNTEAFF
abundance: -; d_gene: -; j_gene: TRBJ1-2; v_gene: TRBV11-2; CDR3nt: TGTGCCAGCAGCGACCGTCGGAAGGGACCAGCTAACTATGGCTACACCTTC; CDR3aa: CASSDRRKGPANYGYTF